This T cell receptor beta chain was sequenced in a study of early T cells in non-severe SARS-CoV-2 infection (dated by TCRdb to the early 2020s). Regarding the study in general: Because TCR sequencing relied on bulk RNA taken from unsorted whole blood, pairing of alpha and beta chains was not possible.

Summary of the overall study and its limitations: Matching against VDJdb was skewed toward anti-spike CD8 responses, likely underestimated virus-specific expansions, and missed private and CD4 specificities.

Receptors were amplified or captured by 5' RACE. Instrument used: NextSeq 500. Unique molecular identifiers were attached to individual cDNA molecules in the TCR library protocol so that sequencing error and PCR bias could be corrected. Sequencing covered both TCR alpha and beta chains, and within each sample the abundances of alpha and beta sequences were tightly co-correlated. The authors' pipeline ran thus. Decombinator V4 was used to perform V gene, J gene and CDR3 annotation of TCR sequences. TCRs were defined as expanded if a significant change between any two time points was detected under a Poisson model with p below 0.0001. TCR abundances were normalised to the total number of TCRs sequenced per sample and expressed as counts per million. TRAV1-2 paired with TRAJ12, TRAJ20 or TRAJ33 defined MAIT TCRs, while TRAV10 paired with TRAJ18 defined iNKT TCRs. VDJdb, accessed 1 November 2021, was searched for CMV, EBV and SARS-CoV-2 annotated TCRs, with TCRs annotated for multiple antigens excluded. TCRdb handled the public reads itself, with Q25 trimming in fastp and clone calling in MiXCR, and kept productive beta chains. When rows share a CDR3 protein, they turn into one entry using the most common DNA and genes. The V and J calls and clone size are TCRdb's, not the authors'. This sample has 35,000 to 50,000 distinct CDR3 sequences in its table, and around 7% of those were observed once. The top ten constitute roughly 4.8% of the sample.

The germline V gene encodes CDR1 MRHNA and CDR2 SNTAGT. The CDR3, from cysteine to phenylalanine, totals 14 residues. Only the CDR3 DNA stays, 42 bases, in frame from base 1. V trim: 5 bases; J trim: 5 bases; unmatched bases: 7. Set within a cohort of healthcare workers in London, UK, this nested case-control study involved weekly PCR testing of nasopharyngeal swabs along with blood sampling. Between 23 and 31 March 2020, the week of the UK lockdown, healthcare workers were enrolled and then followed up weekly for as long as 16 weeks. This clonotype was recorded many times. The antigen this receptor binds is unknown. There are no base qualities to consult, and no much larger clone falls within one base.

The chain was built from TRBV6-4 and TRBJ1-1; TRBD1 aligns with 8 central bases. This clonotype was sampled from an adult who was a healthcare worker with PCR-confirmed SARS-CoV-2 infection or an uninfected control (not recorded which). The sample was whole blood. CDR3 reads: CASSPSRGQTEAFF. The DNA reads as follows: TGTGCCAGCAGTCCATCCAGGGGGCAAACTGAAGCTTTCTTT.